Each of the 32 T cell receptor beta chains below was sequenced from the same sample in a study of T cell repertoires in cytomegalovirus infection. Their antigens remain unidentified. TCRdb fed the reads into MiXCR, producing one record per CDR3 protein. The top ten clones hold more than 13% of a sample with about a million distinct CDR3 sequences, roughly 30% of them seen once. Source: cultured CD8+ T cells from PBMCs, taken from culture after CMV antigen stimulation. The receptor source for this set is a human donor in good health (CMV status not recorded). Some clones in this sample may be carry-over from other donors' samples.

The chain joins TRBV7-6 to TRBJ1-2; 11 bases are a match to TRBD1. V gave up 7 bases and J gave up 7 bases; unmatched junction bases: 8. The CDR3 extends over 14 amino acids. Germline CDR1 SGHVS, CDR2 FNYEAQ. CDR3 nucleotides: TGTGCCAGCACCGGGGACAGGGGGTTGAGTGGCTACACCTTC. This encodes CASTGDRGLSGYTF.

V and J are TRBV19 and TRBJ2-1; possible D gene TRBD2, 6 bases. Germline CDR1 LNHDA, CDR2 SQIVND (reference sequence). Trimming took 6 bases from V and 3 from J, leaving 12 bases between them. This CDR3 region has 14 residues. The CDR3 protein is CASRDYAFYNEQFF. CDR3 bases: TGTGCCAGTAGGGACTATGCGTTCTACAATGAGCAGTTCTTC.

The gene calls are TRBV20-1 and TRBJ1-2; D is undetermined. Germline V CDR1 and CDR2: DFQATT, SNEGSKA (reference sequence). Trimming took 6 bases from V and 7 from J, leaving 12 bases between them. The length of the CDR3 is 11 residues. Written as DNA, the CDR3 is TGCAGTGCGCGAGGAAGTCCTGGCTACACCTTC. Translating it yields CSARGSPGYTF.

This clonotype occurred many times. The rearrangement uses TRBV7-9 and TRBJ1-1, with D possibly TRBD1 on 6 matching bases. V lost 6 bases, J lost 0 bases, and 14 bases lay in between. The CDR3 runs to 15 residues. CDR1 and CDR2 (germline): SEHNR, FQNEAQ (reference sequence). The CDR3 region has the DNA TGTGCCAGCAGTCCTCAACAGGGCCTGAACACTGAAGCTTTCTTT. It specifies CASSPQQGLNTEAFF.

This clonotype came up a few times. This chain connects TRBV6-5 to TRBJ2-5, with D tentatively TRBD2 (7 bases). Per the germline V gene, CDR1 is MNHEY and CDR2 is SVGAGI. The germline V and J ends were trimmed by 5 bases and 1 base, with 20 bases remaining between them. The CDR3 has 17 residues. The CDR3 here is CASSTPRGDNLQETQYF. The CDR3 DNA follows: TGTGCCAGCAGTACCCCCCGGGGGGACAACCTCCAAGAGACCCAGTACTTC.

The table lists this clonotype with a few counts. The rearrangement links TRBV6-5 to TRBJ1-2, with 7 bases identical to TRBD1. J lost 5 bases, V lost 6 bases, and 15 bases had no gene match. This CDR3 has 16 residues. Germline assignment: CDR1 MNHEY and CDR2 SVGAGI. CDR3 region: CASRAGTDETYYGYTF. As DNA, the CDR3 is TGTGCCAGCAGGGCCGGGACAGACGAAACCTATTATGGCTACACCTTC.

The chain recombines TRBV6-1 with TRBJ2-7, with D uncertain. V lost 2 bases and J 2 bases, leaving 10 bases between the germline ends. This CDR3 contains 14 residues. Germline CDR1 is MNHNS and CDR2 is SASEGT. As DNA, the CDR3 is TGTGCCAGCAGTGAACTGGAGATTGCCTACGAGCAGTACTTC. This sequence encodes CASSELEIAYEQYF.

V is TRBV9 and J is TRBJ2-2, with TRBD2 as a possible D gene (6 bases). Germline V CDR1 and CDR2: SGDLS, YYNGEE. This CDR3 contains 17 residues. The V end was cut by 0 bases, the J end by 4 bases, with 16 bases between. The DNA of the CDR3 is TGTGCCAGCAGCGTAGATCCCGGGACTTATCTCACCGGGGAGCTGTTTTTT. Translation: CASSVDPGTYLTGELFF. The whole variable domain, filled in from reference TRBV9 and TRBJ2-2, reads DSGVTQTPKHLITATGQRVTLRCSPRSGDLSVYWYQQSLDQGLQFLIQYYNGEERAKGNILERFSAQQFPDLHSELNLSSLELGDSALYFCASSVDPGTYLTGELFFGEGSRLTVL.

V gene TRBV6-6 combines with J gene TRBJ2-5, with D tentatively TRBD1 or TRBD2 (5 bases each). The length of the CDR3 is 15 residues. V was pared by 2 bases and J by 1 base, with 11 bases between. Germline V CDR1 and CDR2: MNHNY, SVGAGI (reference sequence). DNA of the CDR3: TGTGCCAGCAGTTACAATTGGGGGACCCAAGAGACCCAGTACTTC. This encodes CASSYNWGTQETQYF.

This clonotype was counted only a few times. The chain carries TRBV7-9 and TRBJ2-7; possible D gene TRBD1, 5 bases. The V gene lost 1 base and the J gene lost 3 bases, with 10 bases spanning the gap. The CDR3 consists of 14 residues. Germline V gene sequence: CDR1 SEHNR, CDR2 FQNEAQ (reference sequence). The CDR3 loop reads CASSLDDRRYEQYF. Written as DNA, the CDR3 is TGTGCCAGCAGCTTAGACGACAGACGCTACGAGCAGTACTTC. Drawing the rest from reference TRBV7-9 and TRBJ2-7, the complete variable domain is DTGVSQNPRHKITKRGQNVTFRCDPISEHNRLYWYRQTLGQGPEFLTYFQNEAQLEKSRLLSDRFSAERPKGSFSTLEIQRTEQGDSAMYLCASSLDDRRYEQYFGPGTRLTVT.

V and J are TRBV20-1 and TRBJ2-7; tentatively, D is TRBD1 (5 bases). Germline CDR1 and CDR2: DFQATT and SNEGSKA (reference sequence). Trimming stripped 1 base from V and 1 base from J, with 14 bases between. The CDR3 loop spans 15 amino acids. CDR3 coding DNA: TGCAGTGCTAGAGGCCGACAGCCCCTTTCCTACGAGCAGTACTTC. Protein product: CSARGRQPLSYEQYF.

This clonotype has ten or more counts. This chain uses TRBV7-2 with TRBJ1-1; TRBD1 is a possible D gene (5 bases). Trimming removed 3 bases from V and 0 bases from J, with 17 bases in between. Germline lookup yields CDR1 SGHTA and CDR2 FQGNSA. This CDR3 region has 17 residues. As DNA, the CDR3 is TGTGCCAGCAGCTTTGGAAGAGATTGGGGGTTGAACACTGAAGCTTTCTTT. This codes for CASSFGRDWGLNTEAFF.

The chain carries TRBV29-1 and TRBJ1-2; D is uncertain. Trimming removed 3 bases from V and 8 bases from J, with 10 bases in between. Germline CDR1 reads SQVTM; CDR2 reads ANQGSEA. The CDR3 runs 11 residues. CDR3 protein: CSVEERSGYTF. The DNA for the CDR3 is TGCAGCGTTGAGGAACGGTCAGGCTACACCTTC.

As for this clonotype: A read error may explain this, as a much larger clone is one base away. The chain employs TRBV7-6 and TRBJ1-4; D might be TRBD1 (6 bases). V was clipped by 5 bases and J by 5 bases, with 21 bases between them. The CDR3 is 17 residues long. Germline-derived CDR1 and CDR2 are SGHVS and FNYEAQ. In DNA, the CDR3 is TGTGCCAGCAGCGAGACCTCCTGGGAAGGGGGAAATGAAAAACTGTTTTTT. Translating gives CASSETSWEGGNEKLFF.

The CDR3, as DNA: TGTGCCAGCAGCGGAGATGACCGGGACTTTTTGACCTACGAGCAGTACTTC. This gives the protein CASSGDDRDFLTYEQYF. The rearrangement uses TRBV7-9 and TRBJ2-7, with a possible D match to TRBD2 (6 bases). Deletions cut 5 bases from V and 2 bases from J, with 22 bases between. The germline V gene has CDR1 SEHNR and CDR2 FQNEAQ (reference sequence). The CDR3 is made up of 17 amino acids.

The chain combines TRBV29-1 with TRBJ2-2; D is tentatively TRBD1 or TRBD2 (5 bases each). Trimming took off 6 bases at V and 4 bases at J, with 15 bases between the two ends. The CDR3 runs to 14 residues. Germline V gene sequence: CDR1 SQVTM, CDR2 ANQGSEA. Here the CDR3 DNA reads TGCAGCGTGAGGACCCGGGACGGCACCGGGGAGCTGTTTTTT. Amino acids: CSVRTRDGTGELFF.

In regard to this clonotype: This could be a read error, since a much larger clone is one nucleotide away. The rearrangement links TRBV7-9 to TRBJ1-1, with a weak D call TRBD1 (5 bases). The CDR3 totals 13 residues. The germline CDR1 and CDR2 sequences are SEHNR and FQNEAQ (reference sequence). The CDR3 loop is CVSSVGTDTEAFF. In DNA, the CDR3 is TGTGTCAGCAGCGTAGGGACGGACACTGAAGCTTTCTTT.

This clonotype was detected once. The chain combines TRBV12-5 with TRBJ2-7; D possibly matches TRBD1 or TRBD2 (5 bases each). V was shortened by 7 bases and J by 7 bases, with 17 bases between the two germline ends. CDR1 is LGHNT and CDR2 is FRNRAP in the germline V gene. This CDR3 is 13 amino acids long. CDR3 amino acids: CASVSGDPEEQYF. CDR3 nucleotides: TGTGCTAGTGTTTCCGGGGACCCTGAGGAGCAGTACTTC.

The CDR3 sequence: CASSQAVNYGYTF. CDR3 sequence (DNA): TGTGCCAGCAGCCAAGCGGTTAACTATGGCTACACCTTC. The chain couples TRBV14 to TRBJ1-2; D gene uncertain. The germline V gene has CDR1 SGHDN and CDR2 FVKESK. V was cut by 1 base and J by 1 base, with 4 bases left in between. This CDR3 region has 13 residues.

The chain is built from TRBV4-3 and TRBJ2-2; no clear D gene. Per germline, CDR1 LGHNA and CDR2 YSLEER. The V end was cut by 2 bases, the J end by 2 bases, with 15 bases between. CDR3 length: 17 amino acids. This chain's CDR3 is CASSQSTTSSNTGELFF. The CDR3 DNA is TGCGCCAGCAGCCAATCTACGACCTCTTCTAACACCGGGGAGCTGTTTTTT.

This clonotype was counted only a few times. The rearrangement links TRBV7-9 to TRBJ1-5, with TRBD1 matching 7 bases. V lost 6 bases to trimming and J lost 4 bases; unmatched junction nucleotides: 6. This CDR3 region has 14 residues. Per the germline V gene, CDR1 is SEHNR and CDR2 is FQNEAQ (reference sequence). The CDR3 sequence is CASSPQGVNQPQHF. CDR3 DNA: TGTGCCAGCAGTCCTCAGGGGGTGAATCAGCCCCAGCATTTT.

This clonotype was counted between two and nine times. The CDR3 DNA sequence: TGTGCCAGCAGCTTTTACAGCGCCTGGGACACCGGGGAGCTGTTTTTT. Amino acids: CASSFYSAWDTGELFF. The rearrangement uses TRBV5-6 and TRBJ2-2; no definite D call. The CDR3 is 16 amino acids. Between the trimmed V and J ends, which lost 2 bases and 3 bases, there was a span of 14 bases. The V gene's germline CDR1 is SGHDT and CDR2 YYEEEE.

The chain has TRBV19 and TRBJ1-1; D perhaps matches TRBD1 (5 bases). Trimming left V 3 bases short and J 0 bases short, with 17 bases between. The CDR3 spans 17 residues. Germline assignment: CDR1 LNHDA and CDR2 SQIVND (reference sequence). The CDR3 nucleotides read TGTGCCAGTAGTATTTCAGGGTGGGGGGAACTGAACACTGAAGCTTTCTTT. Protein: CASSISGWGELNTEAFF. Full variable domain (outside the CDR3, taken from reference TRBV19 and TRBJ1-1): DGGITQSPKYLFRKEGQNVTLSCEQNLNHDAMYWYRQDPGQGLRLIYYSQIVNDFQKGDIAEGYSVSREKKESFPLTVTSAQKNPTAFYLCASSISGWGELNTEAFFGQGTRLTVV.

This chain joins TRBV5-4 and TRBJ1-4; no clear D gene. The germline CDR1 and CDR2 sequences are SGHNT and YYREEE (reference sequence). The V end was cut by 0 bases, the J end by 4 bases, with 10 bases between. The CDR3 contains 15 residues. The CDR3 DNA follows: TGTGCCAGCAGCTTGGTAACAGATAATAATGAAAAACTGTTTTTT. It is translated as CASSLVTDNNEKLFF.

This clonotype was seen more than once but under ten times. The chain couples TRBV25-1 to TRBJ2-1, with 10 bases identical to TRBD2. Germline CDR1 and CDR2: MGHDK and SYGVNS. V lost 7 bases and J lost 7; bases outside the gene matches: 10. The CDR3 is 15 residues long. The DNA for the CDR3 is TGTGCCAGCAAAGAGCGGGGGGGATTATTAAATGAGCAGTTCTTC. The encoded protein is CASKERGGLLNEQFF.

This rearrangement joins TRBV5-1 to TRBJ1-3, with TRBD1 as a possible D gene (6 bases). V gave up 1 base and J gave up 1 base, with 15 bases separating them. CDR3 length equals 17 residues. In germline, CDR1 is SGHRS, CDR2 YFSETQ. CDR3 in amino acids: CASSLSGRGPSGNTIYF. The CDR3 nucleotides read TGCGCCAGCAGCTTGAGTGGACGGGGGCCTTCTGGAAACACCATATATTTT.

The table lists this clonotype with many counts. The CDR3: CASSLVAGGPNSYNEQFF. The CDR3 coding sequence is TGTGCCAGCAGCTTAGTGGCGGGGGGCCCTAACTCCTACAATGAGCAGTTCTTC. V and J are TRBV7-6 and TRBJ2-1, with 8 bases lining up with TRBD2. J gave up 0 bases and V 1 base, and 8 bases lay outside the gene matches. Germline V CDR1 and CDR2: SGHVS, FNYEAQ. This CDR3 has 18 amino acids.

This clonotype was counted many times. The chain uses TRBV7-2 and TRBJ1-1; TRBD1 is a possible D gene (5 bases). V was trimmed by 3 bases and J by 11 bases, leaving 13 bases between them. The CDR3 has 12 amino acids. Per germline, CDR1 SGHTA and CDR2 FQGNSA. The CDR3 coding sequence is TGTGCCAGCAGCTTCGGGGGAAGGTCCGCTTTCTTT. It translates to CASSFGGRSAFF.

The chain combines TRBV5-1 with TRBJ2-2; 7 bases agree with TRBD2. CDR1 is SGHRS, CDR2 YFSETQ, per germline. V dropped 6 bases and J dropped 1; count of bases not matched to a gene: 3. The CDR3 totals 14 residues. The CDR3 here is CASNSGENTGELFF. The CDR3 nucleotides are TGCGCCAGCAACAGCGGGGAGAACACCGGGGAGCTGTTTTTT.

The chain couples TRBV27 to TRBJ1-6; 7 bases align to TRBD1. Trimming took 7 bases from V and 10 from J; bases not matched to a gene: 10. The CDR3 runs 14 residues. Germline V gene sequence: CDR1 MNHEY, CDR2 SMNVEV (reference sequence). The chain's CDR3 is CASTKDRAESPLHF. As DNA, the CDR3 is TGTGCCAGCACAAAAGACAGGGCGGAATCACCCCTCCACTTT.

The chain uses TRBV28 and TRBJ2-3, with a possible D match to TRBD1 (6 bases). Trimming pared 5 bases from V and 6 bases from J, leaving 21 bases between. The CDR3 covers 16 residues. The germline V gene has CDR1 MDHEN and CDR2 SYDVKM. CDR3 amino acids: CASSRAGPQGPDTQYF. Written as DNA, the CDR3 is TGTGCCAGCAGTCGCGCGGGCCCACAGGGTCCCGATACGCAGTATTTT.

The J gene is TRBJ1-1, the V gene TRBV5-1, with D unresolved. V was shortened by 3 bases and J by 0 bases, with 9 bases between the two germline ends. The CDR3 has 14 residues. The germline V gene encodes CDR1 SGHRS and CDR2 YFSETQ. CDR3 sequence: CASSWEGVNTEAFF. DNA of the CDR3: TGCGCCAGCAGCTGGGAGGGTGTGAACACTGAAGCTTTCTTT.